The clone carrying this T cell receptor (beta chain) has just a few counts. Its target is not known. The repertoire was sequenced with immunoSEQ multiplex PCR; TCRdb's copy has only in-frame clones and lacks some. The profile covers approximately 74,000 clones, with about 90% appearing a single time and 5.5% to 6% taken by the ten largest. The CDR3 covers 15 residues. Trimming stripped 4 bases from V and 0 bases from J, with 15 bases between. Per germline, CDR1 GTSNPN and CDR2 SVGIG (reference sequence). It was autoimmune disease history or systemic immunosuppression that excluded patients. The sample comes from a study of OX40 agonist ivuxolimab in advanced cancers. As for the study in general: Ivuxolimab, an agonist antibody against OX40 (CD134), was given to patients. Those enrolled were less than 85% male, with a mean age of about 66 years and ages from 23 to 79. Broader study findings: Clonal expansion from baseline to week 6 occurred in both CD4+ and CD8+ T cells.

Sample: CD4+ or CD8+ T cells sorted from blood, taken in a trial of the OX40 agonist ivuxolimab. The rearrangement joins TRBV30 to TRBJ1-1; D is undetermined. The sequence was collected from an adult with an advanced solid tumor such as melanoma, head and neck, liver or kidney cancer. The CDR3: CAWNGGLVMNTEAFF. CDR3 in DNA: TGTGCCTGGAACGGTGGGCTCGTCATGAACACTGAAGCTTTCTTT.